The sequence of this T cell receptor beta chain was determined in a study of cytomegalovirus exposure and HLA in healthy donors. 13 Jbeta primers and 60 Vbeta primers were used for the PCR. The assay was immunoSEQ multiplex PCR, and TCRdb's table has in-frame clones only and misses some. The table includes some 77,000 clones, roughly three quarters detected once. The study, taken as a whole, reports: Later analysis found that TCR beta chains associated with HLA were more clonally expanded than other, equally common chains.

This clone is a singleton in its sample. Antigen specificity is unknown. The germline V gene encodes CDR1 SNHLY and CDR2 FYNNEI. There are 13 residues in the CDR3. Trimming left V 2 bases short and J 7 bases short, with 11 bases between. The chain employs TRBV2 and TRBJ1-1, with D possibly matching TRBD1 (5 bases). Sequencing used PBMCs. The clonotype originates from a woman in her fifties or sixties in good health and CMV-seropositive. The DNA for the CDR3 is TGTGCCAGCAGTGAACTAGGACACCTTGAAGCTTTCTTT. It specifies CASSELGHLEAFF.